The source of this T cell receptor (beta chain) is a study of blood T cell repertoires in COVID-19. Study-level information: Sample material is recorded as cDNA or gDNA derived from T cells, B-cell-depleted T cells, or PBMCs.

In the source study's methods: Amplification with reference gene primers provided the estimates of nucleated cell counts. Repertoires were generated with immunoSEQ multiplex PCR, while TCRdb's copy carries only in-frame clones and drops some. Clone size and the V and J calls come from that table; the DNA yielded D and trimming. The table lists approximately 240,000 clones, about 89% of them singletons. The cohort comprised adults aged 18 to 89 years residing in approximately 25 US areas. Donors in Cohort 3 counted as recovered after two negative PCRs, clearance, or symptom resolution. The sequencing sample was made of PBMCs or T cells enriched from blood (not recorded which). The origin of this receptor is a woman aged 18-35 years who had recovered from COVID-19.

The CDR3 sequence is CASSPLWTSDEQFF. The CDR3 DNA reads as TGTGCCAGCAGTCCGCTATGGACTTCGGATGAGCAGTTCTTC. V and J are TRBV27 and TRBJ2-1; TRBD2 might be the D (5 bases). This CDR3 comprises 14 residues. Germline values: CDR1 MNHEY, CDR2 SMNVEV (reference sequence). The germline V and J ends were trimmed by 5 bases and 8 bases, with 16 bases remaining between them.